This TCR beta chain originates from a study of blood T cell repertoires in COVID-19. Libraries were prepared by immunoSEQ multiplex PCR; TCRdb keeps only in-frame clonotypes and omits some of them. The sample has roughly 320,000 clones; 85% to 90% are singletons. Germline V gene lookup returns CDR1 LNHDA and CDR2 SQIVND (reference sequence). The CDR3 has 13 residues. V shed 4 bases and J 9 bases; nucleotides not matched to a gene: 6. This receptor was identified in a woman in her twenties or thirties with COVID-19, enrolled during active disease. Source material: peripheral blood. The chain employs TRBV19 and TRBJ2-7, with 10 bases matching TRBD1. CDR3 region: CASSTGDRGGQYF. CDR3 DNA sequence: TGTGCCAGTAGTACCGGGGACAGGGGAGGGCAGTACTTC.